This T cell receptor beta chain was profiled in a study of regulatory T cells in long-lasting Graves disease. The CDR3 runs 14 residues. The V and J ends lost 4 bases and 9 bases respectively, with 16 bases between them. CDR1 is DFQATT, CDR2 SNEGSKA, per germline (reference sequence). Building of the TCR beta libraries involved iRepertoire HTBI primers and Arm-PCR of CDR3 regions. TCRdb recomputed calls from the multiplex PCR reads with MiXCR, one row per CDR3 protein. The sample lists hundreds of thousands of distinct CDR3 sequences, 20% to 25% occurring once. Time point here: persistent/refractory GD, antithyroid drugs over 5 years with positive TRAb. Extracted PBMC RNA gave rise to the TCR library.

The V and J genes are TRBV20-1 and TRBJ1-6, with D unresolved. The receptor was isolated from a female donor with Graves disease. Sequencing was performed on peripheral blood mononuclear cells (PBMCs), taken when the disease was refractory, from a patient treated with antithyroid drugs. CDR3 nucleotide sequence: TGCAGTGCTATTTCCGGGCCCCCGGGTTCACCCCTCCACTTT. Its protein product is CSAISGPPGSPLHF.